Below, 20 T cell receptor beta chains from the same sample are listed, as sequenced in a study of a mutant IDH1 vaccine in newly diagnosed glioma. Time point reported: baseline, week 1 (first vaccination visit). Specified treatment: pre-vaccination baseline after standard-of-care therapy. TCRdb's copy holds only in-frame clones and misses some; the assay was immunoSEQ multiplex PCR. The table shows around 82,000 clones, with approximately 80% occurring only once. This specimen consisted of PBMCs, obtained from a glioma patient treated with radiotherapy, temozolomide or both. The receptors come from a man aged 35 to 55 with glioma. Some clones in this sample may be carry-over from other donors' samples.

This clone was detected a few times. The DNA for the CDR3 is TGTGCCAGCAGCTTGAGCCAGGGAGATTCACCCCTCCACTTT. Amino acid sequence: CASSLSQGDSPLHF. The chain employs TRBV5-4 and TRBJ1-6, with a tentative D call TRBD1 (5 bases). The V gene's germline CDR1 is SGHNT and CDR2 YYREEE (reference sequence). The CDR3 covers 14 residues. With 1 base removed from V and 8 bases from J, the gap between germline ends came to 10 bases.

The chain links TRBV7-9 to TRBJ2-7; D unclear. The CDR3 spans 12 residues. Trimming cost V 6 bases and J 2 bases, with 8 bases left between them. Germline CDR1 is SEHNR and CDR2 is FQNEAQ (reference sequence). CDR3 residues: CASSTTPYEQYF. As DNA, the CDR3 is TGTGCCAGCAGTACGACCCCCTACGAGCAGTACTTC. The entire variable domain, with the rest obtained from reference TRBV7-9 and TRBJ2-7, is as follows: DTGVSQNPRHKITKRGQNVTFRCDPISEHNRLYWYRQTLGQGPEFLTYFQNEAQLEKSRLLSDRFSAERPKGSFSTLEIQRTEQGDSAMYLCASSTTPYEQYFGPGTRLTVT.

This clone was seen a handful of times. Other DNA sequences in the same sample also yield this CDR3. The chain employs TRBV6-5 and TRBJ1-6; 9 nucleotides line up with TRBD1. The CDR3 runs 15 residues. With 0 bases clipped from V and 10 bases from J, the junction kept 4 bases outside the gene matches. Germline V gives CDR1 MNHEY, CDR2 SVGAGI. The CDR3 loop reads CASSYSRTGDSPLHF. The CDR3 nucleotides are TGTGCCAGCAGTTACTCGAGGACAGGGGACTCACCCCTCCACTTT.

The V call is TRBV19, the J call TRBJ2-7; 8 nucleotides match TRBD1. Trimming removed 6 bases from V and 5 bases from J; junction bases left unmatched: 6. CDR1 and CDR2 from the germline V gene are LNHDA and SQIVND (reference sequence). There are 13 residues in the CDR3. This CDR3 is CASSQGAWNEQYF. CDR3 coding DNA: TGTGCCAGTAGCCAGGGGGCGTGGAACGAGCAGTACTTC.

Here the CDR3 reads CASSLSPTGVKNIQYF. The CDR3 DNA sequence: TGTGCCAGCAGTTTATCCCCGACAGGGGTCAAAAACATTCAGTACTTC. This chain connects TRBV27 to TRBJ2-4; TRBD1 aligns across 8 bases. The CDR3 has 16 residues. The germline V gene encodes CDR1 MNHEY and CDR2 SMNVEV (reference sequence). With 0 bases clipped from V and 3 bases from J, the junction kept 4 bases outside the gene matches.

In DNA form, the CDR3 reads TGCAGCGTTGACAGGGAAAACATTCAGTACTTC. This translates into CSVDRENIQYF. V and J are TRBV29-1 and TRBJ2-4; TRBD1 is a possible D gene (5 bases). Germline V lookup: CDR1 SQVTM, CDR2 ANQGSEA. The CDR3 extends over 11 amino acids. V lost 3 bases, J lost 5 bases, and 5 bases lay in between.

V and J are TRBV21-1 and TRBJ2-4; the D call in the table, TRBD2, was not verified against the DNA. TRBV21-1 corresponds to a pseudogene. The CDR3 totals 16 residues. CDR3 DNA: TGTGCCAGCAGCGGACCCTTGTGGAGGGACAAAAACATTCAGTACTTC. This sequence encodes CASSGPLWRDKNIQYF.

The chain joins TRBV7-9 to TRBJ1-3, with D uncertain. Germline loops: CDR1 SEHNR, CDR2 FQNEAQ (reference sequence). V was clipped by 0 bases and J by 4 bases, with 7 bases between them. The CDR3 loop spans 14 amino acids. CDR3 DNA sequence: TGTGCCAGCAGCTTAGCGGATTACGGAAACACCATATATTTT. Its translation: CASSLADYGNTIYF.

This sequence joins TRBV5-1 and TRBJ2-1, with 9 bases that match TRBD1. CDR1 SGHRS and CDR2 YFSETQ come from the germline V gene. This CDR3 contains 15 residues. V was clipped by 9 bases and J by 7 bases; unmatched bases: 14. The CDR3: CATRKGGQGRNEQFF. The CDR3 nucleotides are TGCGCCACTCGGAAAGGGGGACAGGGCAGGAATGAGCAGTTCTTC. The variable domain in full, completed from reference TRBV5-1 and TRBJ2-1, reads KAGVTQTPRYLIKTRGQQVTLSCSPISGHRSVSWYQQTPGQGLQFLFEYFSETQRNKGNFPGRFSGRQFSNSRSEMNVSTLELGDSALYLCATRKGGQGRNEQFFGPGTRLTVL.

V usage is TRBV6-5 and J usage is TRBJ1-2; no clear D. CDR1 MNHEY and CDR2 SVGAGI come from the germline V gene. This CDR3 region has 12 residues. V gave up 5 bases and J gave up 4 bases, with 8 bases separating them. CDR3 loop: CASSRDTYGYTF. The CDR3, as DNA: TGTGCCAGCAGTCGGGATACCTATGGCTACACCTTC.

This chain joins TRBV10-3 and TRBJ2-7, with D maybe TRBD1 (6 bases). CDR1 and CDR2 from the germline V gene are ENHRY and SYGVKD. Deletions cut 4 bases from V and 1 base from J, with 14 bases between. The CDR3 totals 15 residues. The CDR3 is CAISGMDSGSYEQYF. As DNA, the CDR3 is TGTGCCATCAGTGGAATGGACAGTGGGTCCTACGAGCAGTACTTC.

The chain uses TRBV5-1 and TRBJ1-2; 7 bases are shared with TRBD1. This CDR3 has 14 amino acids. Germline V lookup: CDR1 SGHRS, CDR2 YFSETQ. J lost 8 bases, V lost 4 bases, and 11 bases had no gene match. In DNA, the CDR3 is TGCGCCAGCAGCATAACAGGGGACTCTAGGGGCTACACCTTC. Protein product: CASSITGDSRGYTF.

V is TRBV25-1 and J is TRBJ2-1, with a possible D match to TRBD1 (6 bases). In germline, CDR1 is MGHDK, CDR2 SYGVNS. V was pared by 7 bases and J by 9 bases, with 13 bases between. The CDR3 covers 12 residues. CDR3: CASTAQGSEQFF. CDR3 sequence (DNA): TGTGCCAGCACCGCACAGGGAAGTGAGCAGTTCTTC.

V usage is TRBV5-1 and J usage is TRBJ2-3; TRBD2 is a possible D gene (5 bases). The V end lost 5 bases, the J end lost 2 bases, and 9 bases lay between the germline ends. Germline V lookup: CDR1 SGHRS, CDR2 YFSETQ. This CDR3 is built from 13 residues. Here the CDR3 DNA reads TGCGCCAGCAGTTCAGACTACACAGATACGCAGTATTTT. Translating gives CASSSDYTDTQYF.

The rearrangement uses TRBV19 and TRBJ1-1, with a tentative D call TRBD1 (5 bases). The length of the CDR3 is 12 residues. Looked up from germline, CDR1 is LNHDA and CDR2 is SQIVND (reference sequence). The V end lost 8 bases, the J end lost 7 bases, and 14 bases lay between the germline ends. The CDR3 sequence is CASRRGGGEAFF. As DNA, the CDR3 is TGTGCCAGTCGTAGGGGCGGGGGTGAAGCTTTCTTT.

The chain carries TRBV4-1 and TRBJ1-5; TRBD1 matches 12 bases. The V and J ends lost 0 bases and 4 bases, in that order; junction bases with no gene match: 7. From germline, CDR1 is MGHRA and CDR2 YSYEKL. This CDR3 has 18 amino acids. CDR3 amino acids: CASSQDGTGGMRNQPQHF. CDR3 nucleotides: TGCGCCAGCAGCCAAGATGGGACAGGGGGCATGAGGAATCAGCCCCAGCATTTT.

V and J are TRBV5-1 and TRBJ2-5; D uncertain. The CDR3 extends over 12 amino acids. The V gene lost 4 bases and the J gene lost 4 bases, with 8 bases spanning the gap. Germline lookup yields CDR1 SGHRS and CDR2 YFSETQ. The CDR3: CASSPPGETQYF. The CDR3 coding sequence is TGCGCCAGCAGCCCTCCGGGAGAGACCCAGTACTTC.

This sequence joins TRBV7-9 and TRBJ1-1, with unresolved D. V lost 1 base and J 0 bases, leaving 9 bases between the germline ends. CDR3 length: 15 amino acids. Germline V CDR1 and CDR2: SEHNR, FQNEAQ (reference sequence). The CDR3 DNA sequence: TGTGCCAGCAGCTTAGTCGACTCCTTGAACACTGAAGCTTTCTTT. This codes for CASSLVDSLNTEAFF.

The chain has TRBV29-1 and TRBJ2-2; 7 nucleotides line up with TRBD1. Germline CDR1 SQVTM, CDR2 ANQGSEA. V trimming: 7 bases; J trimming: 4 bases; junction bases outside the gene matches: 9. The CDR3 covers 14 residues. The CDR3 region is CSAYGTAFTGELFF. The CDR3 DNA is TGCAGCGCATATGGGACAGCATTCACCGGGGAGCTGTTTTTT.

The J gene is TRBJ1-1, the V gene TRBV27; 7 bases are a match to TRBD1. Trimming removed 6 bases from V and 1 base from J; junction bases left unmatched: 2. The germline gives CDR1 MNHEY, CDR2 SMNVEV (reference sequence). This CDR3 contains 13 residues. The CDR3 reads CASRTGTNTEAFF. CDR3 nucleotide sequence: TGTGCCAGCAGGACAGGGACGAACACTGAAGCTTTCTTT.